This passage covers 31 T cell receptor beta chains from one sample sequenced in a study of a mutant IDH1 vaccine in newly diagnosed glioma. These receptors have no known antigen. This table comes from immunoSEQ multiplex PCR, and its TCRdb copy is limited to in-frame clones, with some not included. The sample has about 94,000 clones; just under 90% are singletons. Sample time point: week 47, end of study. Every vaccination contained 300 ug of the mutant IDH1 20-mer peptide and was paired with topical imiquimod. Here the sequenced sample was PBMCs, taken from a glioma patient whose treatment included an IDH1 peptide vaccine. These receptors came from a woman aged 50 to 65 with glioma.

This chain joins TRBV29-1 and TRBJ2-7, with D hard to call. From germline, CDR1 is SQVTM and CDR2 ANQGSEA. The CDR3 has 13 amino acids. The V gene lost 0 bases and the J gene lost 5 bases, with 11 bases spanning the gap. CDR3 region: CSVEDNWSHEQYF. CDR3 sequence (DNA): TGCAGCGTTGAAGATAACTGGTCCCACGAGCAGTACTTC.

The J gene is TRBJ2-7, the V gene TRBV2, with D possibly being TRBD1 (5 bases). Trimming cost V 6 bases and J 4 bases, with 16 bases left between them. There are 14 residues in the CDR3. CDR1 and CDR2 (germline): SNHLY, FYNNEI. Here the CDR3 DNA reads TGTGCCAGCAGCCCGAAGGGGCTAACATACGAGCAGTACTTC. Amino acid sequence: CASSPKGLTYEQYF.

The chain carries TRBV5-4 and TRBJ2-2, with D perhaps matching TRBD1 (5 bases). Germline V gene data show CDR1 as SGHNT and CDR2 as YYREEE (reference sequence). V was clipped by 2 bases and J by 4 bases, with 12 bases between them. The CDR3 length is 15 residues. The CDR3 bases are TGTGCCAGCAGCTTAAACCAGGGCTCCACCGGGGAGCTGTTTTTT. This sequence encodes CASSLNQGSTGELFF.

The chain links TRBV7-2 to TRBJ2-1; possible D gene TRBD2, 6 bases. CDR1 and CDR2 from the germline V gene are SGHTA and FQGNSA. CDR3 length equals 15 residues. V was clipped by 1 base and J by 4 bases, with 11 bases between them. This chain's CDR3 is CASSLGGKRYNEQFF. The CDR3 region has the DNA TGTGCCAGCAGCTTAGGCGGGAAGCGATACAATGAGCAGTTCTTC. The full variable domain, rest sourced from reference TRBV7-2 and TRBJ2-1, is GAGVSQSPSNKVTEKGKDVELRCDPISGHTALYWYRQSLGQGLEFLIYFQGNSAPDKSGLPSDRFSAERTGGSVSTLTIQRTQQEDSAVYLCASSLGGKRYNEQFFGPGTRLTVL.

The rearrangement uses TRBV30 and TRBJ2-7; TRBD1 agrees at 7 bases. The CDR3 totals 14 residues. Unmatched junction bases numbered 15, after V lost 6 bases and J lost 7 bases. The germline V gene has CDR1 GTSNPN and CDR2 SVGIG (reference sequence). CDR3 protein: CACLTGFRRGEQYF. CDR3 nucleotide sequence: TGTGCCTGCTTGACAGGGTTCCGGAGAGGAGAGCAGTACTTC.

The chain carries TRBV30 and TRBJ2-7; possibly TRBD1 for D (5 bases). Trimming took off 0 bases at V and 2 bases at J, with 11 bases between the two ends. This CDR3 is built from 14 residues. Germline CDR1 GTSNPN, CDR2 SVGIG (reference sequence). In DNA form, the CDR3 reads TGTGCCTGGAGTGTAAACAGGCGCCCCTACGAGCAGTACTTC. It encodes CAWSVNRRPYEQYF.

The CDR3, as DNA: TGTGCCAGCAGTTTATCGGGGGGTACTTTGAACACTGAAGCTTTCTTT. This encodes CASSLSGGTLNTEAFF. The rearrangement joins TRBV27 to TRBJ1-1; D perhaps matches TRBD1 (5 bases). The CDR3 is made up of 16 amino acids. The germline V gene has CDR1 MNHEY and CDR2 SMNVEV (reference sequence). The V end was cut by 0 bases, the J end by 0 bases, with 11 bases between.

CDR3 bases: TGTGCCAGCAGCGACTCCCCTAGTGCCCAGAACACTGAAGCTTTCTTT. This translates into CASSDSPSAQNTEAFF. V gene TRBV9 combines with J gene TRBJ1-1; D is uncertain. V was trimmed by 3 bases and J by 1 base, leaving 16 bases between them. CDR1 and CDR2 (germline): SGDLS, YYNGEE. There are 16 residues in the CDR3. Full variable domain (missing parts from reference TRBV9 and TRBJ1-1): DSGVTQTPKHLITATGQRVTLRCSPRSGDLSVYWYQQSLDQGLQFLIQYYNGEERAKGNILERFSAQQFPDLHSELNLSSLELGDSALYFCASSDSPSAQNTEAFFGQGTRLTVV.

V gene TRBV9 combines with J gene TRBJ2-1; D possibly matches TRBD1 or TRBD2 (6 bases each). CDR1 and CDR2 (germline): SGDLS, YYNGEE. This CDR3 spans 15 amino acids. The ends were cut back, 3 bases at V and 6 bases at J, with 16 bases in the middle. Here the CDR3 DNA reads TGTGCCAGCAGCGAGGGGGGCTACAGGGCCAATGAGCAGTTCTTC. It encodes CASSEGGYRANEQFF.

V usage is TRBV18 and J usage is TRBJ2-7, with D perhaps assigned TRBD1 or TRBD2 (6 bases each). The germline CDR1 and CDR2 sequences are KGHSH and LQKENI. The CDR3 has 15 amino acids. V lost 1 base and J 2 bases, leaving 12 bases between the germline ends. The CDR3 loop reads CASSPRQGRTYEQYF. The DNA for the CDR3 is TGTGCCAGCTCACCACGGCAGGGGAGGACCTACGAGCAGTACTTC.

The V gene is TRBV5-6, the J gene TRBJ2-3, with D uncertain. V lost 1 base and J lost 2, with 8 bases in between. The CDR3 has 14 residues. Germline CDR1 reads SGHDT; CDR2 reads YYEEEE. The CDR3, as DNA: TGTGCCAGCAGCTTGTCAGGCACCACAGATACGCAGTATTTT. Amino acid sequence: CASSLSGTTDTQYF. Variable domain in full (rest from reference TRBV5-6 and TRBJ2-3): DAGVTQSPTHLIKTRGQQVTLRCSPKSGHDTVSWYQQALGQGPQFIFQYYEEEERQRGNFPDRFSGHQFPNYSSELNVNALLLGDSALYLCASSLSGTTDTQYFGPGTRLTVL.

This chain joins TRBV21-1 and TRBJ2-2; the listed D gene, TRBD2, was not tested against the DNA. TRBV21-1 is flagged as a pseudogene. The CDR3 consists of 20 residues. The CDR3 loop is CASSNLGLAGFSPNTGELFF. CDR3 bases: TGTGCCAGCAGCAATCTGGGACTAGCGGGGTTCTCCCCGAACACCGGGGAGCTGTTTTTT.

This chain links TRBV5-1 with TRBJ2-7, with TRBD2 identical over 10 bases. CDR1 SGHRS and CDR2 YFSETQ come from the germline V gene. V lost 2 bases, J lost 2 bases, and 4 bases stayed unmatched. CDR3 length: 15 residues. The CDR3 spells CASSFLAGVAYEQYF. In DNA, the CDR3 is TGCGCCAGCAGCTTCCTAGCGGGAGTCGCCTACGAGCAGTACTTC.

The chain combines TRBV5-6 with TRBJ1-4; D remains ambiguous. Germline V lookup: CDR1 SGHDT, CDR2 YYEEEE. V was trimmed by 1 base and J by 8 bases, leaving 15 bases between them. The CDR3 spans 15 residues. In DNA form, the CDR3 reads TGTGCCAGCAGCTTGATGGGCCTGGCTGAAGAAAAACTGTTTTTT. Translating it yields CASSLMGLAEEKLFF. The full variable domain, with the rest looked up from reference TRBV5-6 and TRBJ1-4, is DAGVTQSPTHLIKTRGQQVTLRCSPKSGHDTVSWYQQALGQGPQFIFQYYEEEERQRGNFPDRFSGHQFPNYSSELNVNALLLGDSALYLCASSLMGLAEEKLFFGSGTQLSVL.

This chain uses TRBV27 with TRBJ2-2; 12 bases fit TRBD2. The CDR3 totals 15 residues. Germline V gene data show CDR1 as MNHEY and CDR2 as SMNVEV (reference sequence). J lost 6 bases, V lost 6 bases, and 5 bases had no gene match. The CDR3 loop is CASSLLAGGAGELFF. CDR3 coding DNA: TGTGCCAGCAGCCTACTAGCGGGAGGTGCCGGGGAGCTGTTTTTT.

This sequence joins TRBV7-8 and TRBJ1-1; tentative D call: TRBD1 (5 bases). Germline V gene sequence: CDR1 SGHVS, CDR2 FQNEAQ. Trimming cost V 5 bases and J 2 bases, with 21 bases left between them. The CDR3 runs to 17 residues. CDR3 coding DNA: TGTGCCAGCAGCCCCTCCAGGGTTGCGCTAAAAAACACTGAAGCTTTCTTT. Its protein product is CASSPSRVALKNTEAFF.

The chain combines TRBV6-5 with TRBJ2-7, with TRBD1 matching over 8 bases. Germline V gives CDR1 MNHEY, CDR2 SVGAGI. This CDR3 spans 15 amino acids. V was clipped by 8 bases and J by 5 bases; unmatched bases: 14. The CDR3 region is CASLGLGQGVHEQYF. In DNA, the CDR3 is TGTGCCAGCTTGGGGTTAGGACAGGGAGTCCACGAGCAGTACTTC.

V and J are TRBV28 and TRBJ1-4; a possible D gene is TRBD1 (5 bases). This CDR3 is built from 14 residues. Trimming removed 8 bases from V and 8 bases from J, with 18 bases in between. Germline CDR1 is MDHEN and CDR2 is SYDVKM. The chain's CDR3 is CASGEEVGGEKLFF. DNA for the CDR3: TGTGCCAGCGGGGAGGAGGTCGGGGGAGAAAAACTGTTTTTT.

The chain employs TRBV28 and TRBJ1-2; 9 positions match TRBD1. Germline CDR1 MDHEN, CDR2 SYDVKM. V lost 4 bases to trimming and J lost 7 bases; unmatched junction nucleotides: 7. The CDR3 loop spans 14 amino acids. The CDR3 sequence is CASSSWDRVAGYTF. For the CDR3, the DNA is TGTGCCAGCAGTTCCTGGGACAGGGTGGCTGGCTACACCTTC.

The CDR3: CASSADGTWGTDTQYF. The CDR3 nucleotides read TGTGCCAGCAGCGCCGACGGGACTTGGGGCACAGATACGCAGTATTTT. The chain is built from TRBV7-8 and TRBJ2-3; TRBD2 might be the D (6 bases). Deletions cut 5 bases from V and 1 base from J, with 16 bases between. Germline values: CDR1 SGHVS, CDR2 FQNEAQ. The CDR3 length is 16 residues.

This clone was detected only a few times. The chain couples TRBV28 to TRBJ1-2; D perhaps matches TRBD1 (5 bases). V lost 3 bases, J lost 4 bases, and 12 bases lay in between. The CDR3 spans 14 residues. The germline gives CDR1 MDHEN, CDR2 SYDVKM. The chain's CDR3 is CASSFRDGAYGYTF. In DNA, the CDR3 is TGTGCCAGCAGTTTTAGGGACGGGGCCTATGGCTACACCTTC.

The rearrangement uses TRBV5-6 and TRBJ2-7; either TRBD1 or TRBD2 may supply D (6 bases each). Trimming left V 4 bases short and J 3 bases short, with 14 bases between. Germline V gives CDR1 SGHDT, CDR2 YYEEEE. The CDR3 spans 14 residues. In nucleotides, the CDR3 is TGTGCCAGCAGCCCGGGCGCGGGACACTACGAGCAGTACTTC. This sequence encodes CASSPGAGHYEQYF.

This clone was counted between two and nine times. This chain uses TRBV5-1 with TRBJ1-1, with 9 bases lining up with TRBD1. The CDR3 contains 13 residues. After removal of 8 bases from V and 1 base from J, the junction contained 3 bases not matched to a gene. Germline CDR1 SGHRS, CDR2 YFSETQ. The CDR3 protein is CASTTGGNTEAFF. CDR3 in DNA: TGCGCCAGTACGACAGGGGGGAACACTGAAGCTTTCTTT.

This clone was picked up one time. The J gene is TRBJ1-2, the V gene TRBV4-1; 7 bases fit TRBD1. The length of the CDR3 is 14 residues. From germline, CDR1 is MGHRA and CDR2 YSYEKL. Germline trimming cut 1 base from V and 4 bases from J; bases unmatched to any gene: 3. The CDR3 DNA is TGCGCCAGCAGCCAAGGAGGGACAGTCTATGGCTACACCTTC. It is translated as CASSQGGTVYGYTF.

The chain has TRBV14 and TRBJ2-2; 8 bases line up with TRBD2. V lost 7 bases to trimming and J lost 6 bases; unmatched junction nucleotides: 10. The germline CDR1 and CDR2 sequences are SGHDN and FVKESK. The CDR3 sequence is 15 residues long. Here the CDR3 DNA reads TGTGCCAGCAAAGCGGGAGAGGAGGTGGCCGGGGAGCTGTTTTTT. Protein sequence: CASKAGEEVAGELFF. The full variable domain, completed using reference TRBV14 and TRBJ2-2, is EAGVTQFPSHSVIEKGQTVTLRCDPISGHDNLYWYRRVMGKEIKFLLHFVKESKQDESGMPNNRFLAERTGGTYSTLKVQPAELEDSGVYFCASKAGEEVAGELFFGEGSRLTVL.

V is TRBV28 and J is TRBJ1-5, with TRBD1 matching 8 bases. CDR1 and CDR2 from the germline V gene are MDHEN and SYDVKM. V shed 4 bases and J 4 bases; nucleotides not matched to a gene: 9. This CDR3 region has 16 residues. Here the CDR3 reads CASSSFRGLGNQPQHF. The CDR3 DNA is TGTGCCAGCAGTTCTTTCAGGGGGCTGGGGAATCAGCCCCAGCATTTT.

V is TRBV28 and J is TRBJ1-2; D gene uncertain. Trimming shortened V by 2 bases and J by 4 bases, and 8 bases separated the two germline ends. Germline loops: CDR1 MDHEN, CDR2 SYDVKM. The length of the CDR3 is 13 residues. The CDR3 nucleotides are TGTGCCAGCAGTTTAGTAAGTAGCTATGGCTACACCTTC. Amino acid sequence: CASSLVSSYGYTF.

The rearrangement uses TRBV4-2 and TRBJ1-2; D possibly corresponds to TRBD1 (5 bases). The CDR3 is 17 amino acids. V dropped 3 bases and J dropped 0 bases, with 17 bases sitting between them. The germline CDR1 and CDR2 sequences are LGHNA and YNFKEQ. The CDR3, as DNA: TGTGCCAGCAGCCAGGACTTAGGGACTTTAGCTAACTATGGCTACACCTTC. Protein: CASSQDLGTLANYGYTF.

The rearrangement uses TRBV10-2 and TRBJ2-1; D perhaps matches TRBD2 (5 bases). V lost 3 bases and J 8 bases, leaving 20 bases between the germline ends. This CDR3 region has 16 residues. The germline V gene encodes CDR1 WSHSY and CDR2 SAAADI. The chain's CDR3 is CASSDPSTGSRYEQFF. CDR3 DNA sequence: TGCGCCAGCAGTGATCCTAGCACCGGGTCGAGATATGAGCAGTTCTTC.

V usage is TRBV6-6 and J usage is TRBJ1-5; D unresolved. Trimming left V 6 bases short and J 4 bases short, with 7 bases between. The CDR3 is made up of 12 amino acids. Germline CDR1 reads MNHNY; CDR2 reads SVGAGI (reference sequence). CDR3 sequence reads: CASSEINQPQHF. Written as DNA, the CDR3 is TGTGCCAGCAGCGAGATTAATCAGCCCCAGCATTTT.

The V and J genes are TRBV4-2 and TRBJ2-5; the D is unclear. Germline loops: CDR1 LGHNA, CDR2 YNFKEQ. V was clipped by 0 bases and J by 5 bases, with 1 base between them. The CDR3 runs 11 residues. The DNA of the CDR3 is TGTGCCAGCAGCCAAGACGAGACCCAGTACTTC. Its protein is CASSQDETQYF.